These 12 T cell receptor beta chains were sequenced from one sample in a study of CXCR3-negative and CXCR3-positive naive CD8 T cells (dated by TCRdb to between 2018 and 2020). Study-level results and caveats: Compared with CXCR3-negative naive cells, CXCR3-positive naive cells had TRB CDR3s with higher hydrophobicity (lower Kidera factor 4), lower energy, and higher strength and volume indices.

Sequencer: NextSeq 550. The Human TCR Profiling Kit (MiLaboratory) was used to make UMI-labeled 5' RACE TRB cDNA libraries. The reads underwent TCRdb reprocessing, giving one record for each CDR3 protein sequence and no DNA. The sample's own table lists 75,000 to 90,000 distinct CDR3 sequences. About 0.62% of the sample comes from the top ten. These TCRs' antigens remain unknown. Specimen: naive CXCR3+ CD8+ T cells from blood. The cell subset or site label of this sample denotes: CD45RO-CCR7+CD27+CD95- naive CD8+ T cells expressing CXCR3 (TNR3+). These receptors originate from a human donor in good health. Some clones in this sample may be carry-over from other donors' samples.

The gene calls are TRBV27 and TRBJ2-2. The germline gives CDR1 MNHEY, CDR2 SMNVEV (reference sequence). CDR3 size: 15 residues. CDR3 region: CASSLIDGEPGELFF.

CDR3 loop: CASSQVEMGRSKNTEAFF. This rearrangement joins TRBV3-1 to TRBJ1-1; TCRdb's assignment of TRBD1 cannot be checked, as there is no DNA. This CDR3 has 18 residues. Germline V lookup: CDR1 LGHDT, CDR2 YNNKEL (reference sequence). Filled out from reference TRBV3-1 and TRBJ1-1, the complete variable domain reads DTAVSQTPKYLVTQMGNDKSIKCEQNLGHDTMYWYKQDSKKFLKIMFSYNNKELIINETVPNRFSPKSPDKAHLNLHINSLELGDSAVYFCASSQVEMGRSKNTEAFFGQGTRLTVV.

The chain employs TRBV10-3 and TRBJ2-2; TCRdb proposes TRBD2, but this gene call is untestable without DNA. Germline V CDR1 and CDR2: ENHRY, SYGVKD. The CDR3 consists of 15 residues. The CDR3 protein is CAISPREASWGELFF.

The gene calls are TRBV12-3 or TRBV12-4 and TRBJ2-3; TCRdb names TRBD1, which stays unverified in the absence of DNA. CDR3 length equals 15 residues. CDR3: CASSAKDTGADTQYF.

CDR3 residues: CASSEYFPSGAGSYNEQFF. The chain joins TRBV25-1 to TRBJ2-1; TCRdb designates TRBD2, a call that cannot be tested without DNA. This CDR3 comprises 19 residues. From germline, CDR1 is MGHDK and CDR2 SYGVNS.

The chain has TRBV28 and TRBJ1-5; lacking DNA, the TRBD1 call made by TCRdb goes unchecked. CDR3 length equals 13 residues. Germline V CDR1 and CDR2: MDHEN, SYDVKM. The CDR3 reads CASSLTGDQPQHF.

The chain combines TRBV29-1 with TRBJ2-2. Germline lookup yields CDR1 SQVTM and CDR2 ANQGSEA. CDR3 length: 14 residues. The CDR3 reads CSVERQVNTGELFF.

The chain couples TRBV3-1 to TRBJ2-1; TCRdb names TRBD2, which stays unverified in the absence of DNA. The CDR3 covers 18 residues. Germline assignment: CDR1 LGHDT and CDR2 YNNKEL (reference sequence). CDR3 protein: CASSQLPGLAGVGNEQFF.

V gene TRBV29-1 combines with J gene TRBJ2-7. The CDR3 has 13 residues. Germline-derived CDR1 and CDR2 are SQVTM and ANQGSEA. CDR3 sequence reads: CSVLGQGPYEQYF.

The J gene is TRBJ2-1, the V gene TRBV2; TCRdb's assignment of TRBD2 cannot be checked, as there is no DNA. CDR3 length: 14 amino acids. CDR1 is SNHLY and CDR2 is FYNNEI in the germline V gene. The CDR3 protein is CASSEWPSGRGLFF.

The V and J genes are TRBV10-3 and TRBJ2-3; TCRdb gives TRBD1 as the D gene, but with no DNA this cannot be confirmed. The CDR3 contains 14 residues. CDR1 is ENHRY and CDR2 is SYGVKD in the germline V gene. The CDR3 sequence: CAISEDRATDTQYF.

The rearrangement uses TRBV28 and TRBJ2-3; TCRdb indicates TRBD2, and absent DNA this call remains unverified. Per germline, CDR1 MDHEN and CDR2 SYDVKM. The CDR3 has 15 amino acids. This CDR3 is CASSLTSGRRDTQYF.